This T cell receptor beta chain was retrieved from a study of lymphopenia after photon versus proton radiotherapy. The CDR3 totals 15 residues. V lost 4 bases and J lost 0, with 11 bases in between. Germline-derived CDR1 and CDR2 are SGDLS and YYNGEE. Using immunoSEQ multiplex PCR, the repertoire was profiled, and TCRdb retains in-frame clones only, with some absent. The table lists about 50,000 clones, roughly 90% of them singletons. V gene TRBV9 combines with J gene TRBJ1-3; D remains ambiguous. The input for sequencing was peripheral blood, taken from a patient treated with photon-based radiotherapy. This receptor was taken from a woman aged 40 to 50 with cholangiocarcinoma. This CDR3 is CASSIGLGSGNTIYF. The CDR3, as DNA: TGTGCCAGCAGCATAGGACTGGGCTCTGGAAACACCATATATTTT.